The 31 T cell receptor beta chains given below trace back to one sample, sequenced in a study of blood T cell repertoires in COVID-19. The table came from immunoSEQ multiplex PCR; TCRdb's copy has only in-frame clones and leaves some out. The sample includes 140,000 to 150,000 clones, about 87% of them seen just once. The sample comprised peripheral blood. The receptors come from a woman between 45 and 60 years old with acute or convalescent COVID-19.

CDR3 amino acids: CASSVAGSNYGYTF. CDR3 DNA sequence: TGTGCCAGCAGCGTAGCAGGTTCGAACTATGGCTACACCTTC. V and J are TRBV9 and TRBJ1-2; D uncertain. Per germline, CDR1 SGDLS and CDR2 YYNGEE. Trimming stripped 0 bases from V and 2 bases from J, with 8 bases between. The CDR3 spans 14 residues.

The V call is TRBV5-1, the J call TRBJ1-1; D uncertain. Germline assignment: CDR1 SGHRS and CDR2 YFSETQ. CDR3 length: 14 residues. Between the trimmed V and J ends, which lost 5 bases and 1 base, there was a span of 12 bases. Here the CDR3 reads CASSFRSGNTEAFF. CDR3 coding DNA: TGCGCCAGCAGTTTTCGGTCGGGGAACACTGAAGCTTTCTTT. The full variable domain, rest sourced from reference TRBV5-1 and TRBJ1-1, is KAGVTQTPRYLIKTRGQQVTLSCSPISGHRSVSWYQQTPGQGLQFLFEYFSETQRNKGNFPGRFSGRQFSNSRSEMNVSTLELGDSALYLCASSFRSGNTEAFFGQGTRLTVV.

The genes are TRBV15 and TRBJ2-7; D ambiguous. V gave up 0 bases and J gave up 6 bases, with 15 bases separating them. This CDR3 is built from 15 residues. Per germline, CDR1 LNHNV and CDR2 YYDKDF (reference sequence). CDR3 in amino acids: CATSRESPARGEQYF. CDR3 coding DNA: TGTGCCACCAGCAGAGAATCCCCAGCGCGAGGCGAGCAGTACTTC.

The gene calls are TRBV5-1 and TRBJ1-2, with TRBD1 as a possible D gene (6 bases). The CDR3 length is 16 residues. Trimming stripped 0 bases from V and 4 bases from J, with 16 bases between. Per germline, CDR1 SGHRS and CDR2 YFSETQ. CDR3 coding DNA: TGCGCCAGCAGCTTGGCCGGGACAATACCGTCCTATGGCTACACCTTC. Its translation: CASSLAGTIPSYGYTF.

The chain couples TRBV5-1 to TRBJ1-4, with 8 bases aligning to TRBD1. Trimming at V came to 3 bases and at J to 4 bases, leaving 11 bases not matched to a gene. The CDR3 is made up of 17 amino acids. The germline gives CDR1 SGHRS, CDR2 YFSETQ. CDR3 sequence (DNA): TGCGCCAGCAGCTGGACAACCGGGACAGGCGTTAATGAAAAACTGTTTTTT. It encodes CASSWTTGTGVNEKLFF. The full variable domain, rest sourced from reference TRBV5-1 and TRBJ1-4, is KAGVTQTPRYLIKTRGQQVTLSCSPISGHRSVSWYQQTPGQGLQFLFEYFSETQRNKGNFPGRFSGRQFSNSRSEMNVSTLELGDSALYLCASSWTTGTGVNEKLFFGSGTQLSVL.

This chain joins TRBV12-3 or TRBV12-4 and TRBJ1-2, with D perhaps matching TRBD1 (6 bases). This CDR3 contains 12 residues. V lost 8 bases and J lost 8, with 15 bases in between. CDR3 DNA sequence: TGTGCCAGCCATAACAGGGACCGCGGCTACACCTTC. Protein product: CASHNRDRGYTF.

The rearrangement joins TRBV7-8 to TRBJ1-5, with 12 bases identical to TRBD1. J was trimmed by 6 bases and V by 5 bases; bases with no gene match: 8. There are 16 residues in the CDR3. CDR1 is SGHVS and CDR2 is FQNEAQ in the germline V gene. CDR3 amino acids: CASSPAGTGGVQPQHF. CDR3 nucleotide sequence: TGTGCCAGCAGCCCAGCCGGGACAGGGGGCGTTCAGCCCCAGCATTTT.

The chain combines TRBV27 with TRBJ2-3, with TRBD2 matching over 12 bases. From germline, CDR1 is MNHEY and CDR2 SMNVEV (reference sequence). The length of the CDR3 is 15 residues. J lost 6 bases, V lost 5 bases, and 6 bases had no gene match. The DNA for the CDR3 is TGTGCCAGCAGTGGGCTAGCGGGAGGGTGGGATACGCAGTATTTT. This translates into CASSGLAGGWDTQYF.

The rearrangement uses TRBV5-1 and TRBJ2-7, with D possibly being TRBD1 (6 bases). The CDR3 runs to 16 residues. Germline CDR1 and CDR2: SGHRS and YFSETQ. V shed 5 bases and J shed 0 bases, with 18 bases lying between them. The CDR3 DNA reads TGCGCCAGCAGGGATGGGGGCAACAGCTACTCCTACGAGCAGTACTTC. The encoded protein is CASRDGGNSYSYEQYF.

This chain connects TRBV6-5 to TRBJ1-4; TRBD1 is a possible D gene (5 bases). The germline gives CDR1 MNHEY, CDR2 SVGAGI. V dropped 7 bases and J dropped 5 bases, with 17 bases sitting between them. The CDR3 totals 15 residues. CDR3 sequence (DNA): TGTGCCAGCATGGGACTCACCCCTGGCAATGAAAAACTGTTTTTT. Protein: CASMGLTPGNEKLFF.

The chain employs TRBV3-1 (or the pseudogene TRBV3-2) and TRBJ1-5; the match to TRBD1 covers 7 bases. V trimming: 5 bases; J trimming: 3 bases; junction bases outside the gene matches: 1. The germline CDR1 and CDR2 sequences are LGHDT and YNNKEL (reference sequence). This CDR3 is built from 13 residues. CDR3 bases: TGTGCCAGCAGCGGGACAGACAATCAGCCCCAGCATTTT. Its protein product is CASSGTDNQPQHF.

This clone was seen a few times. The chain has TRBV7-7 and TRBJ2-2; 9 nucleotides align to TRBD2. Germline V lookup: CDR1 SSHAT, CDR2 FNYEAQ (reference sequence). The CDR3 has 15 residues. CDR3 coding DNA: TGTGCTAGCGGTTTGGGCCTAGCGGGGACCGGGGAGCTGTTTTTT. It translates to CASGLGLAGTGELFF.

This clone was found a few times. The chain joins TRBV11-2 to TRBJ1-1; D is unclear. V was trimmed by 5 bases and J by 1 base, leaving 5 bases between them. CDR1 is SGHAT, CDR2 FQNNGV, per germline. CDR3 length: 12 amino acids. The DNA of the CDR3 is TGTGCCAGCAGCCGCGCGAACACTGAAGCTTTCTTT. This gives the protein CASSRANTEAFF.

This clone was observed a single time. The rearrangement uses TRBV3-1 (or the pseudogene TRBV3-2) and TRBJ2-1; 7 nucleotides match TRBD2. This CDR3 comprises 15 residues. The J segment lost 2 bases and the V segment lost 5 bases, leaving 6 bases of the junction unmatched. Germline assignment: CDR1 LGHDT and CDR2 YNNKEL (reference sequence). The CDR3 is CASSFTSDPYNEQFF. CDR3 DNA sequence: TGTGCCAGCAGCTTTACTAGCGACCCCTACAATGAGCAGTTCTTC.

This chain joins TRBV6-1 and TRBJ2-1; 9 bases agree with TRBD2. Germline assignment: CDR1 MNHNS and CDR2 SASEGT. With 1 base clipped from V and 6 bases from J, the junction kept 4 bases outside the gene matches. The length of the CDR3 is 15 residues. CDR3 DNA: TGTGCCAGCAGTGAAGGGACTAGCGATCTCAATGAGCAGTTCTTC. As protein: CASSEGTSDLNEQFF.

The chain recombines TRBV5-1 with TRBJ1-2; D call uncertain. CDR1 and CDR2 from the germline V gene are SGHRS and YFSETQ. The CDR3 runs 16 residues. Trimming cost V 0 bases and J 4 bases, with 16 bases left between them. This CDR3 is CASSLDDARRSYGYTF. The CDR3, as DNA: TGCGCCAGCAGCTTGGATGACGCCAGGCGTAGCTATGGCTACACCTTC.

In its sample, this clone was seen once. The chain links TRBV5-1 to TRBJ1-3; 9 bases align to TRBD1. With 2 bases clipped from V and 4 bases from J, the junction kept 4 bases outside the gene matches. Germline assignment: CDR1 SGHRS and CDR2 YFSETQ. The CDR3 has 15 residues. CDR3: CASSLQGAIGNTIYF. The CDR3 DNA reads TGCGCCAGCAGCTTACAGGGGGCTATCGGAAACACCATATATTTT.

In its sample, this clone was seen once. The gene calls are TRBV5-1 and TRBJ2-5, with a possible D match to TRBD1 (6 bases). Germline V gives CDR1 SGHRS, CDR2 YFSETQ. With 3 bases removed from V and 0 bases from J, the gap between germline ends came to 15 bases. The CDR3 covers 16 residues. DNA of the CDR3: TGCGCCAGCAGCTCCTTCGGACAGTCGTACCAAGAGACCCAGTACTTC. Protein: CASSSFGQSYQETQYF.

This rearrangement joins TRBV7-2 to TRBJ1-1, with 8 bases that match TRBD1. V gave up 5 bases and J gave up 2 bases; unmatched junction bases: 19. Germline V gives CDR1 SGHTA, CDR2 FQGNSA. CDR3 length: 19 residues. The CDR3 loop is CASSLRPPTQTGVNTEAFF. The CDR3 DNA reads TGTGCCAGCAGCCTGCGACCTCCAACCCAGACAGGGGTTAACACTGAAGCTTTCTTT.

V usage is TRBV5-1 and J usage is TRBJ2-2, with 9 bases aligning to TRBD2. CDR1 and CDR2 (germline): SGHRS, YFSETQ. The V segment lost 1 base and the J segment 6 bases; nucleotides outside the gene matches: 4. CDR3 length: 15 residues. In DNA form, the CDR3 reads TGCGCCAGCAGCTTGTCCGGGACTAGCTCCGGGGAGCTGTTTTTT. Residues: CASSLSGTSSGELFF.

The gene calls are TRBV9 and TRBJ2-1, with TRBD2 identical over 9 bases. The CDR3 totals 15 residues. V lost 2 bases and J lost 4; bases outside the gene matches: 4. Germline values: CDR1 SGDLS, CDR2 YYNGEE. This chain's CDR3 is CASSVRAGGYNEQFF. CDR3 DNA: TGTGCCAGCAGCGTGAGAGCGGGGGGTTACAATGAGCAGTTCTTC. Filled out from reference TRBV9 and TRBJ2-1, the complete variable domain reads DSGVTQTPKHLITATGQRVTLRCSPRSGDLSVYWYQQSLDQGLQFLIQYYNGEERAKGNILERFSAQQFPDLHSELNLSSLELGDSALYFCASSVRAGGYNEQFFGPGTRLTVL.

The CDR3: CATHRGPGTEAFF. In DNA, the CDR3 is TGTGCCACACACAGGGGGCCGGGCACTGAAGCTTTCTTT. The chain uses TRBV2 and TRBJ1-1; TRBD1 matches at 9 bases. Germline CDR1 reads SNHLY; CDR2 reads FYNNEI. CDR3 size: 13 residues. V trimming: 10 bases; J trimming: 4 bases; junction bases outside the gene matches: 7. Drawing the rest from reference TRBV2 and TRBJ1-1, the complete variable domain is EPEVTQTPSHQVTQMGQEVILRCVPISNHLYFYWYRQILGQKVEFLVSFYNNEISEKSEIFDDQFSVERPDGSNFTLKIRSTKLEDSAMYFCATHRGPGTEAFFGQGTRLTVV.

Note on this clone: This same CDR3 is encoded by further DNA sequences in the sample. The CDR3 loop is CASSLGGGSYEQYF. The CDR3 nucleotides are TGTGCCAGCAGCTTAGGGGGGGGATCCTACGAGCAGTACTTC. The chain employs TRBV13 and TRBJ2-7; D is perhaps TRBD2 (6 bases). The V end was cut by 0 bases, the J end by 1 base, with 7 bases between. The germline V gene has CDR1 PRHDT and CDR2 FYEKMQ (reference sequence). The length of the CDR3 is 14 residues.

The chain carries TRBV3-1 (or the pseudogene TRBV3-2) and TRBJ1-1; TRBD1 aligns across 8 bases. There are 13 residues in the CDR3. Germline loops: CDR1 LGHDT, CDR2 YNNKEL (reference sequence). After removal of 5 bases from V and 1 base from J, the junction contained 0 bases not matched to a gene. The chain's CDR3 is CASSGQGNTEAFF. The CDR3 bases are TGTGCCAGCAGCGGACAGGGGAACACTGAAGCTTTCTTT.

The J gene is TRBJ2-2, the V gene TRBV9; D is undetermined. Trimming removed 2 bases from V and 0 bases from J, with 11 bases in between. Germline CDR1 reads SGDLS; CDR2 reads YYNGEE. The CDR3 is 16 amino acids. The CDR3 reads CASSVRMAANTGELFF. In DNA form, the CDR3 reads TGTGCCAGCAGCGTCCGAATGGCTGCGAACACCGGGGAGCTGTTTTTT.

This chain joins TRBV5-6 and TRBJ1-5; TRBD1 might be the D (5 bases). Germline loops: CDR1 SGHDT, CDR2 YYEEEE. Trimming pared 2 bases from V and 7 bases from J, leaving 13 bases between. The CDR3 length is 14 residues. The CDR3 sequence is CASSLRGEHQPQHF. For the CDR3, the DNA is TGTGCCAGCAGCTTAAGGGGTGAGCACCAGCCCCAGCATTTT.

The chain uses TRBV19 and TRBJ2-3; 8 bases align to TRBD2. This CDR3 has 18 residues. J was trimmed by 2 bases and V by 0 bases; bases with no gene match: 10. Germline assignment: CDR1 LNHDA and CDR2 SQIVND (reference sequence). This CDR3 is CASSIEGVTGGITDTQYF. The DNA of the CDR3 is TGTGCCAGTAGTATAGAAGGGGTAACGGGAGGGATCACAGATACGCAGTATTTT.

The rearrangement uses TRBV30 and TRBJ2-1; D is unresolved. V gave up 0 bases and J gave up 6 bases, with 9 bases separating them. Germline CDR1 reads GTSNPN; CDR2 reads SVGIG (reference sequence). The CDR3 is made up of 13 amino acids. The CDR3, as DNA: TGTGCCTGGAGTGTACACGGCGGCAATGAGCAGTTCTTC. The encoded protein is CAWSVHGGNEQFF.

CDR3 nucleotide sequence: TGTGCCACCAGCGAACGTACGAGGCCTGGAAACACCATATATTTT. This encodes CATSERTRPGNTIYF. The chain carries TRBV15 and TRBJ1-3; D gene unclear. Germline values: CDR1 LNHNV, CDR2 YYDKDF (reference sequence). The CDR3 length is 15 residues. V gave up 5 bases and J gave up 2 bases, with 13 bases separating them.

The V and J genes are TRBV9 and TRBJ2-1; 9 nucleotides line up with TRBD2. The CDR3 length is 15 residues. CDR1 is SGDLS and CDR2 is YYNGEE in the germline V gene. V gave up 0 bases and J gave up 4 bases; unmatched junction bases: 2. CDR3 sequence (DNA): TGTGCCAGCAGCGTAGGTGCGGGAGGGTACAATGAGCAGTTCTTC. Translating it yields CASSVGAGGYNEQFF.

This clone was counted a single time. V gene TRBV27 combines with J gene TRBJ1-2, with 8 bases matching TRBD1. The CDR3 loop spans 14 amino acids. With V trimmed by 6 bases and J by 3 bases, 6 bases remained unmatched. CDR1 and CDR2 from the germline V gene are MNHEY and SMNVEV (reference sequence). CDR3 region: CASSDRDRYYGYTF. For the CDR3, the DNA is TGTGCCAGCAGCGACCGGGACAGGTACTATGGCTACACCTTC.